The 5 T cell receptor beta chains presented below share a single source sample, sequenced in a study of T cells expressing NK-cell markers. Reanalyzing the 5' RACE reads, TCRdb keeps one entry per CDR3 protein, without DNA. Here the sample table reports roughly 390,000 distinct CDR3 sequences. Input material: blood T cells: a sorted CD56 or NKG2C T cell subset, CD4+ or CD8+ T cells, or bulk PBMC T cells (not recorded which). The source is a woman aged 45 to 65 in good health.

This chain links TRBV28 with TRBJ2-7; TCRdb gives TRBD1 as the D gene, but with no DNA this cannot be confirmed. The germline CDR1 and CDR2 sequences are MDHEN and SYDVKM. This CDR3 has 15 amino acids. CDR3 residues: CASSQYGTPSYEQYF.

V gene TRBV6-4 combines with J gene TRBJ2-2. Germline assignment: CDR1 MRHNA and CDR2 SNTAGT. The CDR3 length is 15 residues. The CDR3 protein is CASSDDSRRSGELFF.

The J gene is TRBJ1-3, the V gene TRBV20-1. Germline loops: CDR1 DFQATT, CDR2 SNEGSKA (reference sequence). This CDR3 comprises 13 residues. The CDR3 spells CSARDWPGNTIYF.

This CDR3 reads CASMGVMAVTDTQYF. The V and J genes are TRBV6-1 and TRBJ2-3; the TCRdb call, TRBD1, lacks DNA for checking. Germline-derived CDR1 and CDR2 are MNHNS and SASEGT. The CDR3 loop spans 15 amino acids.

V gene TRBV25-1 combines with J gene TRBJ1-6; TCRdb outputs TRBD1, but without DNA this stays unchecked. Germline V gene data show CDR1 as MGHDK and CDR2 as SYGVNS. The CDR3 runs 13 residues. The CDR3 loop is CASTQGGVSPLHF.